The next 28 T cell receptor beta chains were all read from a single sample in a study of shared clonotypes between healthy human individuals (dated by TCRdb to the early 2020s). Library preparation employed the immunoSEQ multiplex PCR assay. Entries here come from immuneACCESS through TCRdb and include only in-frame sequences with V and J called. Some clones fail to appear in such tables; in the studies checked, an unresolved V gene covers under half of the shortfall, and the cause of the remainder is unknown. The sample table holds about 1.1 million clones, of which approximately 78% were seen once. The ten biggest clones cover approximately 0.5% of the sample. The material sequenced was memory CD4+ T cells from PBMCs. Taken with the paper, the label for cell subset or site translates to: CD45RA-negative fraction. The source of these receptors is a man younger than 35 in good health. Some clones in this sample may be carry-over from other donors' samples.

V usage is TRBV7-3 and J usage is TRBJ2-1, with TRBD2 matching 7 bases. The CDR3 is 14 residues long. The germline V gene encodes CDR1 SGHTA and CDR2 FQGTGA. Germline trimming cut 2 bases from V and 5 bases from J; bases unmatched to any gene: 3. CDR3 DNA sequence: TGTGCCAGCAGCTTAGCGGGAGCACACAATGAGCAGTTCTTC. It codes for CASSLAGAHNEQFF.

The chain is built from TRBV18 and TRBJ2-1; the D gene could be TRBD1 or TRBD2 (5 bases each). Per the germline V gene, CDR1 is KGHSH and CDR2 is LQKENI. V shed 4 bases and J shed 0 bases, with 10 bases lying between them. This CDR3 contains 15 residues. CDR3 sequence reads: CASSQGTASYNEQFF. CDR3 sequence (DNA): TGTGCCAGCTCACAAGGGACGGCCTCCTACAATGAGCAGTTCTTC.

The rearrangement joins TRBV25-1 to TRBJ1-5, with 9 bases identical to TRBD1. Trimming took 5 bases from V and 4 from J; bases not matched to a gene: 9. The CDR3 consists of 16 residues. Germline values: CDR1 MGHDK, CDR2 SYGVNS. In nucleotides, the CDR3 is TGTGCCAGCAGTCCAAACGACAGGGGGACGAATCAGCCCCAGCATTTT. Translated: CASSPNDRGTNQPQHF.

About this clone: The likely explanation is a read error, given a far larger clone one base away. V usage is TRBV27 and J usage is TRBJ1-2; TRBD1 agrees at 7 bases. The germline CDR1 and CDR2 sequences are MNHEY and SMNVEV (reference sequence). The CDR3 has 17 residues. CDR3 nucleotide sequence: TGTGCCAGCAGTTTATATAGTGGAGACAGGGTTCACTATGGCCACACCTTC. Translated, it gives CASSLYSGDRVHYGHTF.

This clone was counted at least ten times. This chain connects TRBV2 to TRBJ1-1; D is possibly TRBD1 (5 bases). The CDR3 covers 15 residues. Deletions cut 7 bases from V and 6 bases from J, with 21 bases between. Per germline, CDR1 SNHLY and CDR2 FYNNEI. The CDR3: CASKGWREVYSEAFF. The DNA of the CDR3 is TGTGCCAGCAAGGGGTGGCGAGAAGTGTATTCTGAAGCTTTCTTT.

This chain joins TRBV27 and TRBJ2-3; 10 nucleotides agree with TRBD2. The length of the CDR3 is 17 residues. After removal of 5 bases from V and 4 bases from J, the junction contained 12 bases not matched to a gene. CDR1 is MNHEY and CDR2 is SMNVEV in the germline V gene (reference sequence). Here the CDR3 DNA reads TGTGCCAGCAGTCCAAAGCGGGAGGGCCTGAGGGCAGATACGCAGTATTTT. It yields the protein CASSPKREGLRADTQYF.

This clone was seen more than once but under ten times. The chain couples TRBV6-1 to TRBJ1-5; the D gene is possibly TRBD1 (5 bases). V lost 2 bases, J lost 6 bases, and 8 bases lay in between. The CDR3 has 13 amino acids. CDR1 is MNHNS and CDR2 is SASEGT in the germline V gene. In nucleotides, the CDR3 is TGTGCCAGCAGTGAACGGGGGGTTCAGCCCCAGCATTTT. It encodes CASSERGVQPQHF.

This clone has only one observation. The gene calls are TRBV30 and TRBJ2-7, with D possibly matching TRBD2 (6 bases). The CDR3 totals 12 residues. The germline V gene encodes CDR1 GTSNPN and CDR2 SVGIG (reference sequence). V was clipped by 2 bases and J by 5 bases, with 10 bases between them. CDR3 in DNA: TGTGCCTGGAGTTTCGGAGGGAACGAGCAGTACTTC. Its translation: CAWSFGGNEQYF.

The V call is TRBV5-1, the J call TRBJ2-3; 7 bases align to TRBD2. From germline, CDR1 is SGHRS and CDR2 YFSETQ. The CDR3 runs to 15 residues. The junction had 9 bases not matched to a gene; V was cut back by 4 bases and J by 4 bases. The chain's CDR3 is CASSPVAGASDTQYF. The CDR3 DNA is TGCGCCAGCAGCCCTGTAGCGGGCGCTTCAGATACGCAGTATTTT.

CDR3 sequence reads: CASSFTPGANEKLFF. Here the CDR3 DNA reads TGTGCCAGCAGTTTTACCCCGGGGGCTAATGAAAAACTGTTTTTT. V is TRBV25-1 and J is TRBJ1-4, with D perhaps matching TRBD1 (5 bases). Germline V gives CDR1 MGHDK, CDR2 SYGVNS. The CDR3 loop spans 15 amino acids. V was pared by 5 bases and J by 3 bases, with 13 bases between.

This clone was recorded many times. The chain employs TRBV28 and TRBJ1-2, with D unresolved. The CDR3 is 14 amino acids. The V gene lost 6 bases and the J gene lost 3 bases, with 14 bases spanning the gap. Germline values: CDR1 MDHEN, CDR2 SYDVKM. The CDR3 loop reads CASRPVGMDYGYTF. Here the CDR3 DNA reads TGTGCCAGCAGACCTGTGGGGATGGACTATGGCTACACCTTC.

J is TRBJ1-2 and V is TRBV6-1, with TRBD1 as a possible D gene (5 bases). This CDR3 region has 13 residues. The V and J ends lost 11 bases and 3 bases respectively, with 16 bases between them. Looked up from germline, CDR1 is MNHNS and CDR2 is SASEGT. The CDR3 bases are TGTGCCTCCGCCCGGGGGGGTGACTATGGCTACACCTTC. Translating gives CASARGGDYGYTF.

This clone was found once. The chain combines TRBV5-4 with TRBJ1-3; D not resolved. This CDR3 contains 14 residues. Per the germline V gene, CDR1 is SGHNT and CDR2 is YYREEE (reference sequence). Between the trimmed V and J ends, which lost 0 bases and 4 bases, there was a span of 8 bases. CDR3 sequence reads: CASSLGSWGNTIYF. DNA for the CDR3: TGTGCCAGCAGCTTGGGCAGTTGGGGAAACACCATATATTTT.

A few counts support this clone. This chain joins TRBV29-1 and TRBJ1-1, with D uncertain. CDR3 length: 12 amino acids. With 7 bases removed from V and 3 bases from J, the gap between germline ends came to 12 bases. Germline V lookup: CDR1 SQVTM, CDR2 ANQGSEA. This CDR3 reads CSGIVLDTEAFF. CDR3 nucleotides: TGCAGCGGAATTGTCTTGGACACTGAAGCTTTCTTT.

The CDR3 DNA sequence: TGTGCCAGCAGTTATCAGGGGGCCCATGAGCAGTTCTTC. Translation gives CASSYQGAHEQFF. The chain is built from TRBV6-5 and TRBJ2-1, with 8 bases fitting TRBD1. Germline CDR1 and CDR2: MNHEY and SVGAGI. CDR3 length: 13 amino acids. The V and J ends lost 3 bases and 8 bases, in that order; junction bases with no gene match: 3.

This chain uses TRBV5-1 with TRBJ2-1, with 7 nucleotides matching TRBD2. CDR1 is SGHRS, CDR2 YFSETQ, per germline. Germline trimming cut 0 bases from V and 4 bases from J; bases unmatched to any gene: 4. The CDR3 has 15 residues. The chain's CDR3 is CASSLGGSEYNEQFF. The CDR3 DNA is TGCGCCAGCAGCTTGGGCGGGAGCGAATACAATGAGCAGTTCTTC.

The chain has TRBV5-3 and TRBJ2-3; 10 bases agree with TRBD1. TRBV5-3 is labeled an ORF, and its function is uncertain. The CDR3 runs 19 residues. V lost 1 base to trimming and J lost 6 bases; unmatched junction nucleotides: 17. The CDR3 bases are TGTGCCAGAAGCTTGTCGTTCCCCGGCACGACAGGGGGCTATGATACGCAGTATTTT. This gives the protein CARSLSFPGTTGGYDTQYF.

Notes on this clone: This CDR3 is also generated by other DNA sequences in the sample. V is TRBV11-3 and J is TRBJ2-7; no definite D call. The germline V and J ends were trimmed by 0 bases and 4 bases, with 4 bases remaining between them. From germline, CDR1 is SGHNT and CDR2 YENEEA. The CDR3 spans 12 residues. The CDR3 loop reads CASSLDGYEQYF. The CDR3 DNA sequence: TGTGCCAGCAGCTTAGATGGGTACGAGCAGTACTTC.

This clone was counted a few times. This chain joins TRBV7-3 and TRBJ2-1; D possibly uses TRBD1 or TRBD2 (5 bases each). V shed 2 bases and J shed 7 bases, with 12 bases lying between them. In germline, CDR1 is SGHTA, CDR2 FQGTGA. The CDR3 is 14 residues long. The CDR3 region is CASSLGVGPNEQFF. CDR3 nucleotides: TGTGCCAGCAGCTTAGGCGTGGGACCTAATGAGCAGTTCTTC.

The rearrangement joins TRBV7-9 to TRBJ1-5; 7 nucleotides align to TRBD1. The germline V gene has CDR1 SEHNR and CDR2 FQNEAQ (reference sequence). This CDR3 is 14 amino acids long. The junction had 9 bases not matched to a gene; V was cut back by 5 bases and J by 8 bases. Here the CDR3 reads CASSRGDSVEPQHF. In DNA, the CDR3 is TGTGCCAGCAGCCGTGGGGACAGCGTAGAGCCCCAGCATTTT.

This chain links TRBV6-6 with TRBJ1-2; 7 nucleotides match TRBD1. CDR3 length: 14 amino acids. Trimming cost V 2 bases and J 5 bases; bases outside gene matches: 5. Germline-derived CDR1 and CDR2 are MNHNY and SVGAGI (reference sequence). Written as DNA, the CDR3 is TGTGCCAGCAGTTACCGACAGGGAGGATATGGCTACACCTTC. Translated, it gives CASSYRQGGYGYTF.

V gene TRBV7-2 combines with J gene TRBJ2-5, with D unresolved. Germline V gene data show CDR1 as SGHTA and CDR2 as FQGNSA. Trimming cost V 5 bases and J 0 bases, with 10 bases left between them. This CDR3 is built from 14 residues. The CDR3 coding sequence is TGTGCCAGCAGCCCCAGAGTGAACCAAGAGACCCAGTACTTC. Translation: CASSPRVNQETQYF.

V and J are TRBV27 and TRBJ2-1; 8 bases are a match to TRBD2. CDR3 length: 16 amino acids. J lost 4 bases, V lost 5 bases, and 10 bases had no gene match. Germline V gene data show CDR1 as MNHEY and CDR2 as SMNVEV (reference sequence). CDR3 protein: CASSPRGLESYNEQFF. In nucleotides, the CDR3 is TGTGCCAGCAGTCCCCGGGGACTAGAATCTTACAATGAGCAGTTCTTC.

The gene calls are TRBV5-4 and TRBJ2-3; D is ambiguous. This CDR3 comprises 14 residues. V was trimmed by 0 bases and J by 0 bases, leaving 5 bases between them. Looked up from germline, CDR1 is SGHNT and CDR2 is YYREEE (reference sequence). The CDR3 loop reads CASSLALSTDTQYF. CDR3 DNA: TGTGCCAGCAGCTTGGCCCTCAGCACAGATACGCAGTATTTT.

The gene calls are TRBV5-1 and TRBJ2-7, with D unresolved. The CDR3 is made up of 14 amino acids. The ends were cut back, 0 bases at V and 5 bases at J, with 12 bases in the middle. CDR1 is SGHRS and CDR2 is YFSETQ in the germline V gene. The CDR3 DNA reads TGCGCCAGCAGCTTGGAAGGTTGGACCGACGAGCAGTACTTC. Protein product: CASSLEGWTDEQYF.

This chain uses TRBV4-2 with TRBJ2-4, with 10 bases fitting TRBD1. CDR1 is LGHNA, CDR2 YNFKEQ, per germline. This CDR3 region has 17 residues. With V trimmed by 2 bases and J by 4 bases, 8 bases remained unmatched. The CDR3: CASSQSGTGEVKNIQYF. Here the CDR3 DNA reads TGTGCCAGCAGCCAATCCGGGACAGGGGAGGTTAAAAACATTCAGTACTTC.

This rearrangement joins TRBV4-1 to TRBJ2-1; TRBD2 matches 9 bases. This CDR3 has 18 residues. Germline CDR1 MGHRA, CDR2 YSYEKL. V dropped 2 bases and J dropped 6; count of bases not matched to a gene: 14. The CDR3 spells CASSQRARWARGGNEQFF. The CDR3 DNA sequence: TGCGCCAGCAGCCAACGGGCCCGTTGGGCGCGGGGGGGCAATGAGCAGTTCTTC.

About this clone itself: This specimen includes other DNA sequences encoding the same CDR3. This sequence joins TRBV5-6 and TRBJ2-7; TRBD1 matches 9 bases. Per the germline V gene, CDR1 is SGHDT and CDR2 is YYEEEE. This CDR3 is 13 amino acids long. V trimming: 5 bases; J trimming: 6 bases; junction bases outside the gene matches: 6. Written as DNA, the CDR3 is TGTGCCAGCAGTCGGGACAGGGTGAGCGAGCAGTACTTC. Its translation is CASSRDRVSEQYF.